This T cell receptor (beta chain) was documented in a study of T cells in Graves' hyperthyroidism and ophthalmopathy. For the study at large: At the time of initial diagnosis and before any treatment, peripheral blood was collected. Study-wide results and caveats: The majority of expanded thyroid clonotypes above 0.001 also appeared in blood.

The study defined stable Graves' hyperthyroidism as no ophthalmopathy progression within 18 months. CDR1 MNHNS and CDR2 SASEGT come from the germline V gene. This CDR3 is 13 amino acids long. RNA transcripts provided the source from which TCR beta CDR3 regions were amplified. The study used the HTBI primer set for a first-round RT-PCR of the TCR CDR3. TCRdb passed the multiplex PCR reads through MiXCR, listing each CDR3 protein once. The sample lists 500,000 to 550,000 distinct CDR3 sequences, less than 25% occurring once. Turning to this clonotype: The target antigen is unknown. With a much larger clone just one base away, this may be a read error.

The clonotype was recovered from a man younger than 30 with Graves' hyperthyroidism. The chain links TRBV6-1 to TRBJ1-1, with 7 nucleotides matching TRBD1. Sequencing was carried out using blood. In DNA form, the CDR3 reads TGTGCCAGCAGGACAGGGTCGGGCACTGAAGCTGTCTTT. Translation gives CASRTGSGTEAVF.